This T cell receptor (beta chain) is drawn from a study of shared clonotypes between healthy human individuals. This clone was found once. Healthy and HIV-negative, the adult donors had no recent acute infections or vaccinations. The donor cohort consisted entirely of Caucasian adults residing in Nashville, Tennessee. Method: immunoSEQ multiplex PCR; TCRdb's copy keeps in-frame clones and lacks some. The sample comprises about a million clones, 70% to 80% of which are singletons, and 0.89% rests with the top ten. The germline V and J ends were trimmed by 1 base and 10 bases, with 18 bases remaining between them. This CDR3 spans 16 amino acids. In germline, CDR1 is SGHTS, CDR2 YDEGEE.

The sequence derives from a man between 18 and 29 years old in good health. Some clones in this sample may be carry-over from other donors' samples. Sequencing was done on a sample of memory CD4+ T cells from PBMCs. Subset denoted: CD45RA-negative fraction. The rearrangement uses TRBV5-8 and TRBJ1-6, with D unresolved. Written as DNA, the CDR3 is TGTGCCAGCAGCTTGACCGGCGGACGGAGCAAATCACCCCTCCACTTT. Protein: CASSLTGGRSKSPLHF.